These 27 T cell receptor beta chains were all obtained from the same sample, sequenced in a study of CD8 T cell repertoires and HIV-1 epitope variants. The assay was immunoSEQ multiplex PCR, and TCRdb's table has in-frame clones only and misses some. The table shows fewer than 7,000 clones, with 65% to 80% occurring only once. Their antigen targets remain unknown. The sequencing input was cultured CD8+ T cells derived from PBMCs. The receptors were sampled from a male donor with HIV.

This clone has a handful of counts. The chain carries TRBV7-6 and TRBJ2-1, with D hard to call. The CDR3 consists of 15 residues. V gave up 1 base and J gave up 7 bases, with 14 bases separating them. Germline V gene lookup returns CDR1 SGHVS and CDR2 FNYEAQ. In DNA form, the CDR3 reads TGTGCCAGCAGCTTAGATCCGGGCAGCCCTAATGAGCAGTTCTTC. It yields the protein CASSLDPGSPNEQFF.

J is TRBJ2-1 and V is TRBV6-5, with D perhaps TRBD2 (6 bases). This CDR3 contains 11 residues. Germline assignment: CDR1 MNHEY and CDR2 SVGAGI. The V and J ends lost 8 bases and 9 bases respectively, with 11 bases between them. The CDR3 sequence is CASWDLTEQFF. The DNA for the CDR3 is TGTGCCAGCTGGGACTTGACTGAGCAGTTCTTC.

The chain employs TRBV9 and TRBJ2-2, with D perhaps assigned TRBD1 or TRBD2 (5 bases each). V dropped 7 bases and J dropped 7 bases, with 20 bases sitting between them. The germline V gene has CDR1 SGDLS and CDR2 YYNGEE. The CDR3 length is 15 residues. The CDR3 coding sequence is TGTGCCAGCTCCAGCGCTGGGGGTACGAGCGGGGAGCTGTTTTTT. Translating it yields CASSSAGGTSGELFF.

In this sample, this clone turned up once. The rearrangement uses TRBV29-1 and TRBJ2-7; a possible D gene is TRBD1 (6 bases). The CDR3 is 15 residues long. CDR1 and CDR2 from the germline V gene are SQVTM and ANQGSEA. The V end was cut by 3 bases, the J end by 0 bases, with 15 bases between. CDR3 bases: TGCAGCGTTGAGGGGACACCGGAGAGCTCCTACGAGCAGTACTTC. This gives the protein CSVEGTPESSYEQYF.

The CDR3 coding sequence is TGTGCCAGCAGCTTAGGTCTGACAGGGGAGGTTGGCTACACCTTC. This translates into CASSLGLTGEVGYTF. The chain recombines TRBV7-8 with TRBJ1-2, with 8 nucleotides matching TRBD1. The V and J ends lost 1 base and 7 bases, in that order; junction bases with no gene match: 8. From germline, CDR1 is SGHVS and CDR2 FQNEAQ. This CDR3 is 15 amino acids long.

The chain joins TRBV27 to TRBJ2-7, with D hard to call. Trimming left V 6 bases short and J 4 bases short, with 4 bases between. This CDR3 has 10 amino acids. Germline V CDR1 and CDR2: MNHEY, SMNVEV (reference sequence). CDR3 loop: CASRRYEQYF. The CDR3 bases are TGTGCCAGCAGAAGGTACGAGCAGTACTTC.

The chain combines TRBV5-1 with TRBJ2-3; D is possibly TRBD2 (6 bases). In germline, CDR1 is SGHRS, CDR2 YFSETQ. Trimming shortened V by 0 bases and J by 0 bases, and 8 bases separated the two germline ends. This CDR3 is built from 15 residues. The chain's CDR3 is CASSLDGTSTDTQYF. CDR3 sequence (DNA): TGCGCCAGCAGCTTGGATGGGACTAGCACAGATACGCAGTATTTT.

DNA for the CDR3: TGTGCCAGCAGTTTCCTCGGACAGTCCCAAGAGACCCAGTACTTC. Encoded protein: CASSFLGQSQETQYF. The gene calls are TRBV28 and TRBJ2-5, with a tentative D call TRBD1 (6 bases). The CDR3 runs to 15 residues. Looked up from germline, CDR1 is MDHEN and CDR2 is SYDVKM. V dropped 3 bases and J dropped 1 base, with 12 bases sitting between them.

The V gene is TRBV6-5, the J gene TRBJ2-7, with D maybe TRBD1 (6 bases). The length of the CDR3 is 16 residues. Trimming removed 4 bases at V and 0 bases at J, with 16 bases between. Germline CDR1 reads MNHEY; CDR2 reads SVGAGI. This chain's CDR3 is CASSLSQGTLSYEQYF. The CDR3 region has the DNA TGTGCCAGCAGTTTATCACAGGGAACCCTCTCCTACGAGCAGTACTTC.

The V call is TRBV19, the J call TRBJ2-1; 10 bases are shared with TRBD2. The junction had 11 bases not matched to a gene; V was cut back by 7 bases and J by 8 bases. The germline V gene encodes CDR1 LNHDA and CDR2 SQIVND (reference sequence). This CDR3 region has 15 residues. The CDR3 DNA reads TGTGCCAGTAATGAAGCGGGGGGGATCTGGGATGAGCAGTTCTTC. Amino acids: CASNEAGGIWDEQFF.

The genes are TRBV7-8 and TRBJ2-4, with D possibly matching TRBD2 (6 bases). Trimming removed 11 bases from V and 5 bases from J, with 13 bases in between. The CDR3 has 12 amino acids. CDR1 is SGHVS and CDR2 is FQNEAQ in the germline V gene. The CDR3 is CALGEDQNIQYF. Here the CDR3 DNA reads TGTGCCTTGGGGGAGGACCAAAACATTCAGTACTTC. The complete variable domain, with remaining parts taken from reference TRBV7-8 and TRBJ2-4, reads GAGVSQSPRYKVAKRGQDVALRCDPISGHVSLFWYQQALGQGPEFLTYFQNEAQLDKSGLPSDRFFAERPEGSVSTLKIQRTQQEDSAVYLCALGEDQNIQYFGAGTRLSVL.

The chain employs TRBV27 and TRBJ2-1, with D perhaps matching TRBD1 or TRBD2 (6 bases each). Germline V CDR1 and CDR2: MNHEY, SMNVEV (reference sequence). This CDR3 region has 15 residues. V was cut by 6 bases and J by 9 bases, with 21 bases left in between. In DNA form, the CDR3 reads TGTGCCAGCAGCCCCAGGGGACTGCCGGTTATTGAGCAGTTCTTC. Amino acid sequence: CASSPRGLPVIEQFF.

The rearrangement joins TRBV7-2 to TRBJ1-5; D is perhaps TRBD1 (5 bases). Germline values: CDR1 SGHTA, CDR2 FQGNSA. Deletions cut 0 bases from V and 3 bases from J, with 9 bases between. The CDR3 has 15 amino acids. The CDR3 is CASSLARGLNQPQHF. The CDR3, as DNA: TGTGCCAGCAGCTTAGCGCGGGGCCTCAATCAGCCCCAGCATTTT.

The chain uses TRBV9 and TRBJ2-1; 9 nucleotides match TRBD2. The germline V gene encodes CDR1 SGDLS and CDR2 YYNGEE. The V gene end was trimmed by 4 bases and the J gene end by 8 bases; junction bases not matched to a gene: 4. This CDR3 is 13 amino acids long. CDR3 protein: CASSKIAGDEQFF. CDR3 bases: TGTGCCAGCAGCAAAATAGCGGGAGATGAGCAGTTCTTC.

The chain is built from TRBV7-3 and TRBJ2-3; 8 nucleotides match TRBD1. CDR3 length equals 15 residues. Trimming cost V 5 bases and J 2 bases; bases outside gene matches: 6. Germline lookup yields CDR1 SGHTA and CDR2 FQGTGA. CDR3: CASSPGQGNTDTQYF. The CDR3 bases are TGTGCCAGCAGCCCAGGACAGGGCAACACAGATACGCAGTATTTT. Combining the CDR3 with reference TRBV7-3 and TRBJ2-3 gives the whole variable domain GAGVSQTPSNKVTEKGKYVELRCDPISGHTALYWYRQSLGQGPEFLIYFQGTGAADDSGLPNDRFFAVRPEGSVSTLKIQRTERGDSAVYLCASSPGQGNTDTQYFGPGTRLTVL.

This chain links TRBV9 with TRBJ2-1; D is perhaps TRBD1 (5 bases). The CDR3 loop spans 13 amino acids. Germline V gene data show CDR1 as SGDLS and CDR2 as YYNGEE. Trimming removed 0 bases from V and 6 bases from J, with 7 bases in between. For the CDR3, the DNA is TGTGCCAGCAGCGTAGGACAGAGCAATGAGCAGTTCTTC. This gives the protein CASSVGQSNEQFF.

Written as DNA, the CDR3 is TGTGCCAGCAGCCCCCGGACTAGCGGGGGCTGGGGCAATGAGCAGTTCTTC. Protein sequence: CASSPRTSGGWGNEQFF. The chain employs TRBV16 and TRBJ2-1; 13 bases fit TRBD2. This CDR3 is built from 17 residues. The germline gives CDR1 KGHSY, CDR2 FQNENV. With V trimmed by 4 bases and J by 6 bases, 9 bases remained unmatched.

The V call is TRBV11-3, the J call TRBJ2-1, with D uncertain. Trimming shortened V by 1 base and J by 11 bases, and 6 bases separated the two germline ends. The germline V gene encodes CDR1 SGHNT and CDR2 YENEEA. The CDR3 is 11 residues long. CDR3 coding DNA: TGTGCCAGCAGCTTAGGATTTAAGCAGTTCTTC. It specifies CASSLGFKQFF. Using reference TRBV11-3 and TRBJ2-1 for the parts outside the CDR3, the full variable domain is EAGVVQSPRYKIIEKKQPVAFWCNPISGHNTLYWYLQNLGQGPELLIRYENEEAVDDSQLPKDRFSAERLKGVDSTLKIQPAELGDSAVYLCASSLGFKQFFGPGTRLTVL.

The V call is TRBV5-6, the J call TRBJ1-6, with a tentative D call TRBD1 (5 bases). The CDR3 contains 15 residues. The germline V and J ends were trimmed by 2 bases and 7 bases, with 13 bases remaining between them. CDR1 SGHDT and CDR2 YYEEEE come from the germline V gene. The CDR3 bases are TGTGCCAGCAGCTTCCTCCAGGGCGTGAATTCACCCCTCCACTTT. This encodes CASSFLQGVNSPLHF.

In nucleotides, the CDR3 is TGTGCCAGCAGCTTAATAGGTGCAGGGAAGGAGACCCAGTACTTC. Protein product: CASSLIGAGKETQYF. This chain uses TRBV7-3 with TRBJ2-5; D is perhaps TRBD1 (5 bases). CDR1 is SGHTA and CDR2 is FQGTGA in the germline V gene. With 1 base removed from V and 5 bases from J, the gap between germline ends came to 14 bases. This CDR3 has 15 amino acids.

This clone was seen a handful of times. The chain combines TRBV4-3 with TRBJ1-2, with TRBD1 identical over 7 bases. This CDR3 has 14 amino acids. Germline CDR1 and CDR2: LGHNA and YSLEER. Unmatched junction bases numbered 6, after V lost 0 bases and J lost 8 bases. This CDR3 reads CASSQDLQGGGYTF. DNA for the CDR3: TGCGCCAGCAGCCAAGATCTCCAGGGGGGAGGCTACACCTTC.

V is TRBV5-6 and J is TRBJ2-5, with 7 bases lining up with TRBD1. With V trimmed by 0 bases and J by 6 bases, 5 bases remained unmatched. This CDR3 has 14 residues. Germline V CDR1 and CDR2: SGHDT, YYEEEE. The CDR3, as DNA: TGTGCCAGCAGCTTGGGAGGGGGCGACAAGACCCAGTACTTC. It codes for CASSLGGGDKTQYF.

CDR3 sequence reads: CASSQDGGQGNTEAFF. As DNA, the CDR3 is TGCGCCAGCAGCCAAGATGGGGGGCAGGGGAACACTGAAGCTTTCTTT. The rearrangement uses TRBV4-3 and TRBJ1-1, with a weak D call TRBD1 (6 bases). Germline CDR1 reads LGHNA; CDR2 reads YSLEER. Trimming took off 0 bases at V and 1 base at J, with 12 bases between the two ends. This CDR3 is built from 16 residues.

V gene TRBV27 combines with J gene TRBJ2-1, with D possibly matching TRBD2 (6 bases). The CDR3 runs to 16 residues. CDR1 and CDR2 from the germline V gene are MNHEY and SMNVEV (reference sequence). V was cut by 7 bases and J by 0 bases, with 16 bases left in between. The CDR3 bases are TGTGCCAGCATGGGAGGTAGCTGGAGCTCCTACAATGAGCAGTTCTTC. Translated, it gives CASMGGSWSSYNEQFF.

This chain uses TRBV21-1 with TRBJ2-1; the table's D call TRBD1 went unverified against the DNA. TRBV21-1 is given as a pseudogene. There are 17 residues in the CDR3. The CDR3 here is CASSKPPIQFSYNEQFF. The CDR3 DNA reads TGTGCCAGCAGCAAACCCCCCATACAGTTCTCCTACAATGAGCAGTTCTTC.

The genes are TRBV10-3 and TRBJ2-2; 10 bases are shared with TRBD1. The germline V gene encodes CDR1 ENHRY and CDR2 SYGVKD. The CDR3 contains 18 residues. V lost 10 bases, J lost 3 bases, and 17 bases stayed unmatched. CDR3 DNA sequence: TGTGCCAGCAGCCCGAATCCCCCGGGACAGGGGCACACCGGGGAGCTGTTTTTT. Amino acids: CASSPNPPGQGHTGELFF.

V gene TRBV5-6 combines with J gene TRBJ2-7; no reliable D call. V gave up 0 bases and J gave up 3 bases, with 10 bases separating them. Germline V CDR1 and CDR2: SGHDT, YYEEEE. The CDR3 has 14 amino acids. This CDR3 reads CASSLGGSFYEQYF. The CDR3 nucleotides are TGTGCCAGCAGCTTGGGGGGTAGCTTCTACGAGCAGTACTTC.